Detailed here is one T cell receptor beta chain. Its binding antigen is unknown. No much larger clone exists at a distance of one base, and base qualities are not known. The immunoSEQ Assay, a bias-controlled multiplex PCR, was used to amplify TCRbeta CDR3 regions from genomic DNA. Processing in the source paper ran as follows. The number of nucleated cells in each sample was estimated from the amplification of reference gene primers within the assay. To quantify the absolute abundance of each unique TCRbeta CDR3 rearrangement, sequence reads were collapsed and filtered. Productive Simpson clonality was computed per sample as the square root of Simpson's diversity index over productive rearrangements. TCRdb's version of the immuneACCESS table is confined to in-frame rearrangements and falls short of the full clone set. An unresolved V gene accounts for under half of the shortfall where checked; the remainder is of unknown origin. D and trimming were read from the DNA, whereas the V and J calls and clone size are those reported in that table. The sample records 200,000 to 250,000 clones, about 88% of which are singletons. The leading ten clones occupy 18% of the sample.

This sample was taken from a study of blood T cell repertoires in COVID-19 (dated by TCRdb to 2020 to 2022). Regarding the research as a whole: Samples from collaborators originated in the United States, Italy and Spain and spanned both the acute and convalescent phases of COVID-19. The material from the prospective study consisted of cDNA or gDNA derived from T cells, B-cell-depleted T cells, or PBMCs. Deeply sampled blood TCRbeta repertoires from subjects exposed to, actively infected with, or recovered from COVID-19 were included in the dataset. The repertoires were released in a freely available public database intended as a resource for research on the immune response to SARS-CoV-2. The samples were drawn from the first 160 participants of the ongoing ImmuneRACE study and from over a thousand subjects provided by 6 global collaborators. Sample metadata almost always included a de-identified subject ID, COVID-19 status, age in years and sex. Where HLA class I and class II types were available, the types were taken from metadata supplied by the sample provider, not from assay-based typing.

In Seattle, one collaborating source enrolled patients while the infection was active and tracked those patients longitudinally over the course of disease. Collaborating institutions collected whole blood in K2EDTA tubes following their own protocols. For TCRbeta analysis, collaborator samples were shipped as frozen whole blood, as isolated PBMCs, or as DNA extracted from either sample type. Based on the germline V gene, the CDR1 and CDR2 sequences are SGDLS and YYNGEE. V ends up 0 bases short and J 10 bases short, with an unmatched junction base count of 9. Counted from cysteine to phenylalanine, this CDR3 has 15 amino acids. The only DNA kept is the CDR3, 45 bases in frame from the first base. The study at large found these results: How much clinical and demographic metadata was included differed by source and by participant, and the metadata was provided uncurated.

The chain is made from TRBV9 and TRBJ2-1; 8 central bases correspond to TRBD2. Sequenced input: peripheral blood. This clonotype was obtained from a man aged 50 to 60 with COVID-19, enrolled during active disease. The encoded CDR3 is CASSVVTGGLGEQFF. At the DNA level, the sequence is TGTGCCAGCAGCGTAGTGACGGGGGGGCTGGGCGAGCAGTTCTTC.